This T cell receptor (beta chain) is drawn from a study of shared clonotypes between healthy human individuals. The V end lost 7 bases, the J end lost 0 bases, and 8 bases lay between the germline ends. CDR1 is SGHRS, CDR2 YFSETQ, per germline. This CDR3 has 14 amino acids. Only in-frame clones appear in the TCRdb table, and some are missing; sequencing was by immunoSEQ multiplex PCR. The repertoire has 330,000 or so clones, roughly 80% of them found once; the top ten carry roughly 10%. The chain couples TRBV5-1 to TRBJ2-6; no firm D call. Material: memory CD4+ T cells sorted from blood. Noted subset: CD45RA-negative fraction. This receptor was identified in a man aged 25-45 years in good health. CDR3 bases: TGCGCCAGCGTGAGCGTCTCTGGGGCCAACGTCCTGACTTTC. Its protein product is CASVSVSGANVLTF. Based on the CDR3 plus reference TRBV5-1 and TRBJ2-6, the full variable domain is KAGVTQTPRYLIKTRGQQVTLSCSPISGHRSVSWYQQTPGQGLQFLFEYFSETQRNKGNFPGRFSGRQFSNSRSEMNVSTLELGDSALYLCASVSVSGANVLTFGAGSRLTVL.